A single sample is the source of the 21 T cell receptor beta chains below, sequenced in a study of radiation and T cells in renal cell carcinoma. Libraries were prepared by immunoSEQ multiplex PCR; TCRdb keeps only in-frame clonotypes and omits some of them. Of around 23,000 clones listed, around 57% are singletons. Noted treatment: treatment-naive control, cytoreductive nephrectomy. Specimen: tumor tissue, collected from a patient whose treatment was nephrectomy without radiotherapy. Receptor source: a human donor with renal cell carcinoma.

The V and J genes are TRBV10-3 and TRBJ2-7, with D uncertain. The CDR3 loop spans 13 amino acids. In germline, CDR1 is ENHRY, CDR2 SYGVKD. V was cut by 11 bases and J by 3 bases, with 17 bases left in between. The CDR3 nucleotides are TGTGCCGCCACAGATTCTGAGTTCTACGAGCAGTACTTC. It translates to CAATDSEFYEQYF.

This clone has only one observation. V is TRBV6-1 and J is TRBJ2-1; 10 nucleotides line up with TRBD2. Germline CDR1 and CDR2: MNHNS and SASEGT. V shed 2 bases, J shed 15 bases, and the junction held 16 bases outside the gene matches. The CDR3 runs to 16 residues. The DNA of the CDR3 is TGTGCCAGCAGTGAAAGGTGGGGACTAGCGACGAACGAGTGGTTCTTC. This encodes CASSERWGLATNEWFF.

The gene calls are TRBV6-4 and TRBJ2-6; D not resolved. Germline V CDR1 and CDR2: MRHNA, SNTAGT. CDR3 length: 14 amino acids. V lost 3 bases, J lost 4 bases, and 7 bases lay in between. CDR3 in DNA: TGTGCCAGCAGTGAAGCGTCAGGGGCCAACGTCCTGACTTTC. Translated: CASSEASGANVLTF.

The chain links TRBV6-1 to TRBJ2-3, with D tentatively TRBD2 (5 bases). The length of the CDR3 is 15 residues. In germline, CDR1 is MNHNS, CDR2 SASEGT. Between the trimmed V and J ends, which lost 4 bases and 6 bases, there was a span of 17 bases. The CDR3 spells CASSGTRAHGDTQYF. CDR3 coding DNA: TGTGCCAGCAGTGGTACGCGGGCCCATGGGGATACGCAGTATTTT.

This clone ranks as large. The V gene is TRBV5-6, the J gene TRBJ1-5; D may be TRBD1 (6 bases). There are 17 residues in the CDR3. Germline loops: CDR1 SGHDT, CDR2 YYEEEE. V was pared by 5 bases and J by 2 bases, with 20 bases between. As DNA, the CDR3 is TGTGCCAGCAGTTCGGGGGTTCAGGGGTTAGGCAATCAGCCCCAGCATTTT. This translates into CASSSGVQGLGNQPQHF. Full variable domain (missing parts from reference TRBV5-6 and TRBJ1-5): DAGVTQSPTHLIKTRGQQVTLRCSPKSGHDTVSWYQQALGQGPQFIFQYYEEEERQRGNFPDRFSGHQFPNYSSELNVNALLLGDSALYLCASSSGVQGLGNQPQHFGDGTRLSIL.

Ten or more counts support this clone. The chain is built from TRBV30 and TRBJ1-1; tentatively, D is TRBD1 (5 bases). V lost 1 base, J lost 5 bases, and 14 bases lay in between. The CDR3 consists of 14 residues. CDR1 and CDR2 from the germline V gene are GTSNPN and SVGIG (reference sequence). Written as DNA, the CDR3 is TGTGCCTGGAGTGGAAAGGGGCGCTTAACTGAAGCTTTCTTT. This codes for CAWSGKGRLTEAFF.

The chain is built from TRBV6-5 and TRBJ1-1; TRBD1 is a possible D gene (5 bases). This CDR3 contains 15 residues. Deletions cut 8 bases from V and 4 bases from J, with 20 bases between. CDR1 is MNHEY and CDR2 is SVGAGI in the germline V gene. CDR3 amino acids: CASVKGTGGVTEAFF. The CDR3 bases are TGTGCCAGCGTAAAAGGTACGGGGGGAGTCACTGAAGCTTTCTTT.

This clone was counted ten times or more. The chain employs TRBV13 and TRBJ1-4, with 9 bases lining up with TRBD1. The V gene end was trimmed by 4 bases and the J gene end by 4 bases; junction bases not matched to a gene: 4. Per germline, CDR1 PRHDT and CDR2 FYEKMQ (reference sequence). This CDR3 is built from 15 residues. The CDR3 loop reads CASSSQGANNEKLFF. For the CDR3, the DNA is TGTGCCAGCAGCTCACAGGGGGCGAATAATGAAAAACTGTTTTTT. The variable domain in full, with the rest retrieved from reference TRBV13 and TRBJ1-4, is AAGVIQSPRHLIKEKRETATLKCYPIPRHDTVYWYQQGPGQDPQFLISFYEKMQSDKGSIPDRFSAQQFSDYHSELNMSSLELGDSALYFCASSSQGANNEKLFFGSGTQLSVL.

The chain employs TRBV5-4 and TRBJ2-7, with 7 bases matching TRBD1. Germline CDR1 reads SGHNT; CDR2 reads YYREEE (reference sequence). Trimming took 3 bases from V and 0 from J; bases not matched to a gene: 0. This CDR3 has 13 residues. The CDR3 reads CASSYRGSYEQYF. The CDR3 nucleotides are TGTGCCAGCAGCTACAGGGGCTCCTACGAGCAGTACTTC.

This chain connects TRBV5-6 to TRBJ2-1, with a tentative D call TRBD2 (6 bases). This CDR3 contains 16 residues. Germline V gene sequence: CDR1 SGHDT, CDR2 YYEEEE. V was cut by 0 bases and J by 1 base, with 11 bases left in between. CDR3 DNA sequence: TGTGCCAGCAGCTTGGGGGGACTTGGATCCTACAATGAGCAGTTCTTC. Its protein product is CASSLGGLGSYNEQFF. The complete variable domain, with remaining parts taken from reference TRBV5-6 and TRBJ2-1, reads DAGVTQSPTHLIKTRGQQVTLRCSPKSGHDTVSWYQQALGQGPQFIFQYYEEEERQRGNFPDRFSGHQFPNYSSELNVNALLLGDSALYLCASSLGGLGSYNEQFFGPGTRLTVL.

This clone was found a few times. The rearrangement uses TRBV25-1 and TRBJ1-6; D is possibly TRBD1 (5 bases). CDR1 is MGHDK and CDR2 is SYGVNS in the germline V gene. The CDR3 covers 15 residues. Between the trimmed V and J ends, which lost 1 base and 5 bases, there was a span of 9 bases. This CDR3 is CASSELGPDNSPLHF. The CDR3 coding sequence is TGTGCCAGCAGTGAATTGGGGCCAGATAATTCACCCCTCCACTTT.

Relative to its sample, this clone is medium-sized. CDR3 in amino acids: CASQTYSGNTIYF. Here the CDR3 DNA reads TGTGCCAGTCAGACTTATTCTGGAAACACCATATATTTT. This chain uses TRBV7-9 with TRBJ1-3; D gene unclear. V was trimmed by 9 bases and J by 1 base, leaving 10 bases between them. CDR1 SEHNR and CDR2 FQNEAQ come from the germline V gene (reference sequence). The CDR3 has 13 residues.

Notes on this clone: The junction differs from germline at one of its ends, possibly a read error. This chain connects TRBV6-6 to TRBJ2-7; D may be TRBD2 (5 bases). CDR3 length equals 11 residues. From germline, CDR1 is MNHNY and CDR2 SVGAGI (reference sequence). CDR3: CASSLQRELYF. CDR3 nucleotides: TGTGCCAGCAGTCTTCAGAGGGAGCTGTACTTC.

By share, this clone counts as medium-sized. V is TRBV7-6 and J is TRBJ2-2; no reliable D call. Germline CDR1 SGHVS, CDR2 FNYEAQ. The CDR3 sequence is 12 residues long. Trimming pared 4 bases from V and 7 bases from J, leaving 7 bases between. CDR3 in DNA: TGTGCCAGCAGCTCCGCTATCGGGGAGCTGTTTTTT. Amino acid sequence: CASSSAIGELFF.

A few counts support this clone. The chain couples TRBV7-2 to TRBJ2-7, with 11 bases identical to TRBD1. V shed 1 base and J 5 bases; nucleotides not matched to a gene: 4. The CDR3 sequence is 15 residues long. The germline CDR1 and CDR2 sequences are SGHTA and FQGNSA. CDR3 residues: CASSLGWTGGNEQYF. The DNA for the CDR3 is TGTGCCAGCAGCTTAGGATGGACAGGGGGCAACGAGCAGTACTTC.

This clone has a handful of counts. The V call is TRBV19, the J call TRBJ1-1; TRBD1 matches at 7 bases. Germline CDR1 reads LNHDA; CDR2 reads SQIVND (reference sequence). With 8 bases clipped from V and 1 base from J, the junction kept 4 bases outside the gene matches. The CDR3 covers 13 residues. The CDR3 DNA follows: TGTGCCAGTTCCGGGACAGCGAACACTGAAGCTTTCTTT. Its translation: CASSGTANTEAFF.

This clone showed up just a few times. The chain recombines TRBV12-5 with TRBJ1-5; 10 bases line up with TRBD1. From germline, CDR1 is LGHNT and CDR2 FRNRAP. The CDR3 loop spans 22 amino acids. The junction had 18 bases not matched to a gene; V was cut back by 1 base and J by 0 bases. CDR3 bases: TGTGCTAGTGGTTTGGCCCCGCGACAGGGGGCCTGGAGTAAAGATAGCAATCAGCCCCAGCATTTT. It yields the protein CASGLAPRQGAWSKDSNQPQHF. Combining the CDR3 with reference TRBV12-5 and TRBJ1-5 gives the whole variable domain DARVTQTPRHKVTEMGQEVTMRCQPILGHNTVFWYRQTMMQGLELLAYFRNRAPLDDSGMPKDRFSAEMPDATLATLKIQPSEPRDSAVYFCASGLAPRQGAWSKDSNQPQHFGDGTRLSIL.

The chain employs TRBV29-1 and TRBJ1-2; tentative D call: TRBD1 (5 bases). Germline CDR1 and CDR2: SQVTM and ANQGSEA. There are 17 residues in the CDR3. Trimming took 4 bases from V and 3 from J, leaving 24 bases between them. As DNA, the CDR3 is TGCAGCGTTGGGGGTATGAGGGGCTTTAACCTCCACTATGGCTACACCTTC. Residues: CSVGGMRGFNLHYGYTF.

This chain joins TRBV5-4 and TRBJ2-7; 7 bases map to TRBD1. The CDR3 extends over 15 amino acids. The germline CDR1 and CDR2 sequences are SGHNT and YYREEE (reference sequence). Trimming at V came to 4 bases and at J to 0 bases, leaving 7 bases not matched to a gene. The CDR3 coding sequence is TGTGCCAGCAGCAAGGGGGACAGCTTCTCCTACGAGCAGTACTTC. As protein: CASSKGDSFSYEQYF.

J is TRBJ1-1 and V is TRBV11-3; TRBD1 matches at 7 bases. V shed 2 bases and J 3 bases; nucleotides not matched to a gene: 3. This CDR3 region has 14 residues. Germline assignment: CDR1 SGHNT and CDR2 YENEEA. CDR3 coding DNA: TGTGCCAGCAGCTTACAGGGGGGGGACACTGAAGCTTTCTTT. Amino acids: CASSLQGGDTEAFF. Based on the CDR3 plus reference TRBV11-3 and TRBJ1-1, the full variable domain is EAGVVQSPRYKIIEKKQPVAFWCNPISGHNTLYWYLQNLGQGPELLIRYENEEAVDDSQLPKDRFSAERLKGVDSTLKIQPAELGDSAVYLCASSLQGGDTEAFFGQGTRLTVV.

The V call is TRBV28, the J call TRBJ2-5, with TRBD2 matching 14 bases. This CDR3 spans 18 amino acids. Per the germline V gene, CDR1 is MDHEN and CDR2 is SYDVKM. With 6 bases clipped from V and 4 bases from J, the junction kept 13 bases outside the gene matches. This CDR3 reads CASSVPGLAGAGGETQYF. CDR3 DNA sequence: TGTGCCAGCAGCGTGCCGGGACTAGCGGGGGCCGGAGGAGAGACCCAGTACTTC.